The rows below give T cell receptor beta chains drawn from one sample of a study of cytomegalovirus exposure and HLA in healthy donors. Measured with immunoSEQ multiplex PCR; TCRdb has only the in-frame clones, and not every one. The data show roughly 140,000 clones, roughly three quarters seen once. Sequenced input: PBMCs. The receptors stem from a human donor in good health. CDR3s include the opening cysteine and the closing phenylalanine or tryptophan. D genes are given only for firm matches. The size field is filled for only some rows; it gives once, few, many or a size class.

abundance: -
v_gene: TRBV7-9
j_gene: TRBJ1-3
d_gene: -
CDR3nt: TGTGCCAGCAGCTCCGGGACTCACTCTGGAAACACCATATATTTT
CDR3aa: CASSSGTHSGNTIYF

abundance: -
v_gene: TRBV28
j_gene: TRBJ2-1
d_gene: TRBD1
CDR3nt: TGTGCCAGCAGTTCGGGACAGGGAGCCTACAATGAGCAGTTCTTC
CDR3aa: CASSSGQGAYNEQFF

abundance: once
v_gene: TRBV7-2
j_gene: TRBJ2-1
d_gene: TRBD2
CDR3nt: TGTGCCAGCAGTCCGGTCCTAGCGGGGGGGCGTGAGCAGTTCTTC
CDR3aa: CASSPVLAGGREQFF

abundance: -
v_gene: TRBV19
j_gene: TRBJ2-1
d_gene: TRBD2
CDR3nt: TGTGCCAGTAACCCTTTTCGAGGACTAGACCTAAATGAGCAGTTCTTC
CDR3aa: CASNPFRGLDLNEQFF

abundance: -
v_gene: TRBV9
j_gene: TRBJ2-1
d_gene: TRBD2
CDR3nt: TGTGCCAGCAGCGAGTGTAGCGGGAGTGTTTGTGAGCAGTTCTTC
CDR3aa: CASSECSGSVCEQFF

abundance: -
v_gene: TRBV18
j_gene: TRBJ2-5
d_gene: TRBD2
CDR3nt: TGTGCCAGCTCACCTCTTACCCTAGCGGGAGAGACCCAGTACTTC
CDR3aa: CASSPLTLAGETQYF

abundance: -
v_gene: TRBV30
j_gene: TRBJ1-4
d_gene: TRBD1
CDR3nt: TGTGCCTGGCGGACAGGGGCAATTACAACTAATGAAAAACTGTTTTTT
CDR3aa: CAWRTGAITTNEKLFF

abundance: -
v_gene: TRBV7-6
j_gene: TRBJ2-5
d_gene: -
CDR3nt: TGTGCCAGCAGCTCCGGCCAGTTGGTCGGAGCGGGCGGCGGGCAAGAGACCCAGTACTTC
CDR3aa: CASSSGQLVGAGGGQETQYF

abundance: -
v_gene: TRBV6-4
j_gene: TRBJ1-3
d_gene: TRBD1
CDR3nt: TGTGCCAGCAGTGGTCGACAGGGAATTATAGGAAACACCATATATTTT
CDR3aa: CASSGRQGIIGNTIYF

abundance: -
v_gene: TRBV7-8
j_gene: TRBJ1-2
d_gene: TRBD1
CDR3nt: TGTGCCAGCAGCAATCTACAGGGGCCCATTTCTAACTATGGCTACACCTTC
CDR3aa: CASSNLQGPISNYGYTF

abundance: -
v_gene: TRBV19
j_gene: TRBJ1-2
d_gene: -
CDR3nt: TGTGCCAGTAGTACCTCCTCCAGGGGTTGGTATGGCTACACCTTC
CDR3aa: CASSTSSRGWYGYTF

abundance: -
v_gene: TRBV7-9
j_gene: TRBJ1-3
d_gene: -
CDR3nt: TGTGCCAGCAGCTTAACACGTGGTTACTCTGGAAACACCATATATTTT
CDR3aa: CASSLTRGYSGNTIYF

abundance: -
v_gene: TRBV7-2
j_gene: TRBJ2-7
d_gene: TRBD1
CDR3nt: TGTGCCAGCAGCCATCGGACAGGTCTTCGGGAGCAGTACTTC
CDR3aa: CASSHRTGLREQYF

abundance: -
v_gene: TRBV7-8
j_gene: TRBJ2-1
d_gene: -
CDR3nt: TGTGCCAGCAGTATAGCCGACAATGAGCAGTTCTTC
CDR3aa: CASSIADNEQFF

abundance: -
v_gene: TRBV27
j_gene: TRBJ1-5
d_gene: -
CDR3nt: TGTGCCAGCAGTCCGACAGGTAATCAGCCCCAGCATTTT
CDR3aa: CASSPTGNQPQHF

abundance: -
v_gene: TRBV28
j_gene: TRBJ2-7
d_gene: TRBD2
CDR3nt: TGTGCCAGCAGTTTTTTACCGCTCGGGGGGGAGCAGTACTTC
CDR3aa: CASSFLPLGGEQYF

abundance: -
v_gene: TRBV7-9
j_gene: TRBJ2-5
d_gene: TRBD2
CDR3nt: TGTGCCAGCAGCATCCTGCGGGGGTTAGAGACCCAGTACTTC
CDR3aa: CASSILRGLETQYF

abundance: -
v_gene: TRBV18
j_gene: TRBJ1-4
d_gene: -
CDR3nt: TGTGCCAGCTCACCGGCCGGGTTCAATGAAAAACTGTTTTTT
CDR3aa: CASSPAGFNEKLFF

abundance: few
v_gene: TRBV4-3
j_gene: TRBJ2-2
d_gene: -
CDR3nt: TGCGCCAGCAGCCAGGTAGACACGTCCGGGGAGCTGTTTTTT
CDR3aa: CASSQVDTSGELFF

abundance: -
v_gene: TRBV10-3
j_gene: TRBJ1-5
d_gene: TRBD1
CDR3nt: TGTGCCATCAGTGAGTCCCAGGGGGAGACAGGGGTGATCAATCAGCCCCAGCATTTT
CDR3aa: CAISESQGETGVINQPQHF

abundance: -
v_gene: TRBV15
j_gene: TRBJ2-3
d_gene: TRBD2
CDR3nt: TGTGCCACGCTGGGGTCTAGCGGGTATTGGGGGCCCACAGATACGCAGTATTTT
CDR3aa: CATLGSSGYWGPTDTQYF

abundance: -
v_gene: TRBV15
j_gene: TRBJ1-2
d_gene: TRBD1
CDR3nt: TGTGCCACCAGCAGAGGGACAGGGGGCGCCAACTATGGCTACACCTTC
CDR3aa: CATSRGTGGANYGYTF

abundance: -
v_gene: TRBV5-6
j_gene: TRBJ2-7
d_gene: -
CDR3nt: TGTGCCAGCAGCCCTACTAGGCGCGGTTACGAGCAGTACTTC
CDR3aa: CASSPTRRGYEQYF

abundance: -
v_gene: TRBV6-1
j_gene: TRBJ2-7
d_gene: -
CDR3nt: TGTGCCAGCAGTGAAGAGCAGGGGCCCAGTGACGAGCAGTACTTC
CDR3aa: CASSEEQGPSDEQYF

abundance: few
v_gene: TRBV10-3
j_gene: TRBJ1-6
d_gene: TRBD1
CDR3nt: TGTGCCATCAGTGAGCCGGGGACAGGGGGCGATTCACCCCTCCACTTT
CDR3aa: CAISEPGTGGDSPLHF

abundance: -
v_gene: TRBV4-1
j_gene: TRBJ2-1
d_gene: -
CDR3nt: TGCGCCAGCAGCCAAGAGCGGGTAACCCCCTACAATGAGCAGTTCTTC
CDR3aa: CASSQERVTPYNEQFF

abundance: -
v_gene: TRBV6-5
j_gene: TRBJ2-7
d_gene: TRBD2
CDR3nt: TGTGCCAGCAGTACGGGAGGTGGGTCCTACGAGCAGTACTTC
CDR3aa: CASSTGGGSYEQYF

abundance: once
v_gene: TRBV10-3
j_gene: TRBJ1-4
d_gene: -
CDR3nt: TGTGCCACCCGAGGAGGGGCGGCTGAAAAACTGCTTTTT
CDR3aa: CATRGGAAEKLLF

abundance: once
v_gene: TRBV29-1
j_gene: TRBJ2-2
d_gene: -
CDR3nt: TGCAGCGCCCTAGGGGGGGTTAGGCGTACCGGGGAGCTGTTTTTT
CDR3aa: CSALGGVRRTGELFF

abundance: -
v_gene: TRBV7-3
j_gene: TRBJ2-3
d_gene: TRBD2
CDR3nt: TGTGCCAGCAGCTTACAATCGGGGGGAGGGAATACGCAGTATTTT
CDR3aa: CASSLQSGGGNTQYF

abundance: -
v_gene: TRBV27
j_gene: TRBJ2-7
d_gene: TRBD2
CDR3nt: TGTGCCAGCAGCCACGGACGGACTAGCGGGACGATCAAATACGAGCAGTACTTC
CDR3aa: CASSHGRTSGTIKYEQYF

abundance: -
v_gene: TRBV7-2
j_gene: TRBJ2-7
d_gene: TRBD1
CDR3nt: TGTGCCAGCAGCTTAGACAGGGGCGATCCCTACGAGCAGTACTTC
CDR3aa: CASSLDRGDPYEQYF

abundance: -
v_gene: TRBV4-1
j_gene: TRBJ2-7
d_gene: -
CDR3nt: TGCGCCAGCAGCCAGACAGGACGAAACTACGAGCAGTACTTC
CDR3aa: CASSQTGRNYEQYF